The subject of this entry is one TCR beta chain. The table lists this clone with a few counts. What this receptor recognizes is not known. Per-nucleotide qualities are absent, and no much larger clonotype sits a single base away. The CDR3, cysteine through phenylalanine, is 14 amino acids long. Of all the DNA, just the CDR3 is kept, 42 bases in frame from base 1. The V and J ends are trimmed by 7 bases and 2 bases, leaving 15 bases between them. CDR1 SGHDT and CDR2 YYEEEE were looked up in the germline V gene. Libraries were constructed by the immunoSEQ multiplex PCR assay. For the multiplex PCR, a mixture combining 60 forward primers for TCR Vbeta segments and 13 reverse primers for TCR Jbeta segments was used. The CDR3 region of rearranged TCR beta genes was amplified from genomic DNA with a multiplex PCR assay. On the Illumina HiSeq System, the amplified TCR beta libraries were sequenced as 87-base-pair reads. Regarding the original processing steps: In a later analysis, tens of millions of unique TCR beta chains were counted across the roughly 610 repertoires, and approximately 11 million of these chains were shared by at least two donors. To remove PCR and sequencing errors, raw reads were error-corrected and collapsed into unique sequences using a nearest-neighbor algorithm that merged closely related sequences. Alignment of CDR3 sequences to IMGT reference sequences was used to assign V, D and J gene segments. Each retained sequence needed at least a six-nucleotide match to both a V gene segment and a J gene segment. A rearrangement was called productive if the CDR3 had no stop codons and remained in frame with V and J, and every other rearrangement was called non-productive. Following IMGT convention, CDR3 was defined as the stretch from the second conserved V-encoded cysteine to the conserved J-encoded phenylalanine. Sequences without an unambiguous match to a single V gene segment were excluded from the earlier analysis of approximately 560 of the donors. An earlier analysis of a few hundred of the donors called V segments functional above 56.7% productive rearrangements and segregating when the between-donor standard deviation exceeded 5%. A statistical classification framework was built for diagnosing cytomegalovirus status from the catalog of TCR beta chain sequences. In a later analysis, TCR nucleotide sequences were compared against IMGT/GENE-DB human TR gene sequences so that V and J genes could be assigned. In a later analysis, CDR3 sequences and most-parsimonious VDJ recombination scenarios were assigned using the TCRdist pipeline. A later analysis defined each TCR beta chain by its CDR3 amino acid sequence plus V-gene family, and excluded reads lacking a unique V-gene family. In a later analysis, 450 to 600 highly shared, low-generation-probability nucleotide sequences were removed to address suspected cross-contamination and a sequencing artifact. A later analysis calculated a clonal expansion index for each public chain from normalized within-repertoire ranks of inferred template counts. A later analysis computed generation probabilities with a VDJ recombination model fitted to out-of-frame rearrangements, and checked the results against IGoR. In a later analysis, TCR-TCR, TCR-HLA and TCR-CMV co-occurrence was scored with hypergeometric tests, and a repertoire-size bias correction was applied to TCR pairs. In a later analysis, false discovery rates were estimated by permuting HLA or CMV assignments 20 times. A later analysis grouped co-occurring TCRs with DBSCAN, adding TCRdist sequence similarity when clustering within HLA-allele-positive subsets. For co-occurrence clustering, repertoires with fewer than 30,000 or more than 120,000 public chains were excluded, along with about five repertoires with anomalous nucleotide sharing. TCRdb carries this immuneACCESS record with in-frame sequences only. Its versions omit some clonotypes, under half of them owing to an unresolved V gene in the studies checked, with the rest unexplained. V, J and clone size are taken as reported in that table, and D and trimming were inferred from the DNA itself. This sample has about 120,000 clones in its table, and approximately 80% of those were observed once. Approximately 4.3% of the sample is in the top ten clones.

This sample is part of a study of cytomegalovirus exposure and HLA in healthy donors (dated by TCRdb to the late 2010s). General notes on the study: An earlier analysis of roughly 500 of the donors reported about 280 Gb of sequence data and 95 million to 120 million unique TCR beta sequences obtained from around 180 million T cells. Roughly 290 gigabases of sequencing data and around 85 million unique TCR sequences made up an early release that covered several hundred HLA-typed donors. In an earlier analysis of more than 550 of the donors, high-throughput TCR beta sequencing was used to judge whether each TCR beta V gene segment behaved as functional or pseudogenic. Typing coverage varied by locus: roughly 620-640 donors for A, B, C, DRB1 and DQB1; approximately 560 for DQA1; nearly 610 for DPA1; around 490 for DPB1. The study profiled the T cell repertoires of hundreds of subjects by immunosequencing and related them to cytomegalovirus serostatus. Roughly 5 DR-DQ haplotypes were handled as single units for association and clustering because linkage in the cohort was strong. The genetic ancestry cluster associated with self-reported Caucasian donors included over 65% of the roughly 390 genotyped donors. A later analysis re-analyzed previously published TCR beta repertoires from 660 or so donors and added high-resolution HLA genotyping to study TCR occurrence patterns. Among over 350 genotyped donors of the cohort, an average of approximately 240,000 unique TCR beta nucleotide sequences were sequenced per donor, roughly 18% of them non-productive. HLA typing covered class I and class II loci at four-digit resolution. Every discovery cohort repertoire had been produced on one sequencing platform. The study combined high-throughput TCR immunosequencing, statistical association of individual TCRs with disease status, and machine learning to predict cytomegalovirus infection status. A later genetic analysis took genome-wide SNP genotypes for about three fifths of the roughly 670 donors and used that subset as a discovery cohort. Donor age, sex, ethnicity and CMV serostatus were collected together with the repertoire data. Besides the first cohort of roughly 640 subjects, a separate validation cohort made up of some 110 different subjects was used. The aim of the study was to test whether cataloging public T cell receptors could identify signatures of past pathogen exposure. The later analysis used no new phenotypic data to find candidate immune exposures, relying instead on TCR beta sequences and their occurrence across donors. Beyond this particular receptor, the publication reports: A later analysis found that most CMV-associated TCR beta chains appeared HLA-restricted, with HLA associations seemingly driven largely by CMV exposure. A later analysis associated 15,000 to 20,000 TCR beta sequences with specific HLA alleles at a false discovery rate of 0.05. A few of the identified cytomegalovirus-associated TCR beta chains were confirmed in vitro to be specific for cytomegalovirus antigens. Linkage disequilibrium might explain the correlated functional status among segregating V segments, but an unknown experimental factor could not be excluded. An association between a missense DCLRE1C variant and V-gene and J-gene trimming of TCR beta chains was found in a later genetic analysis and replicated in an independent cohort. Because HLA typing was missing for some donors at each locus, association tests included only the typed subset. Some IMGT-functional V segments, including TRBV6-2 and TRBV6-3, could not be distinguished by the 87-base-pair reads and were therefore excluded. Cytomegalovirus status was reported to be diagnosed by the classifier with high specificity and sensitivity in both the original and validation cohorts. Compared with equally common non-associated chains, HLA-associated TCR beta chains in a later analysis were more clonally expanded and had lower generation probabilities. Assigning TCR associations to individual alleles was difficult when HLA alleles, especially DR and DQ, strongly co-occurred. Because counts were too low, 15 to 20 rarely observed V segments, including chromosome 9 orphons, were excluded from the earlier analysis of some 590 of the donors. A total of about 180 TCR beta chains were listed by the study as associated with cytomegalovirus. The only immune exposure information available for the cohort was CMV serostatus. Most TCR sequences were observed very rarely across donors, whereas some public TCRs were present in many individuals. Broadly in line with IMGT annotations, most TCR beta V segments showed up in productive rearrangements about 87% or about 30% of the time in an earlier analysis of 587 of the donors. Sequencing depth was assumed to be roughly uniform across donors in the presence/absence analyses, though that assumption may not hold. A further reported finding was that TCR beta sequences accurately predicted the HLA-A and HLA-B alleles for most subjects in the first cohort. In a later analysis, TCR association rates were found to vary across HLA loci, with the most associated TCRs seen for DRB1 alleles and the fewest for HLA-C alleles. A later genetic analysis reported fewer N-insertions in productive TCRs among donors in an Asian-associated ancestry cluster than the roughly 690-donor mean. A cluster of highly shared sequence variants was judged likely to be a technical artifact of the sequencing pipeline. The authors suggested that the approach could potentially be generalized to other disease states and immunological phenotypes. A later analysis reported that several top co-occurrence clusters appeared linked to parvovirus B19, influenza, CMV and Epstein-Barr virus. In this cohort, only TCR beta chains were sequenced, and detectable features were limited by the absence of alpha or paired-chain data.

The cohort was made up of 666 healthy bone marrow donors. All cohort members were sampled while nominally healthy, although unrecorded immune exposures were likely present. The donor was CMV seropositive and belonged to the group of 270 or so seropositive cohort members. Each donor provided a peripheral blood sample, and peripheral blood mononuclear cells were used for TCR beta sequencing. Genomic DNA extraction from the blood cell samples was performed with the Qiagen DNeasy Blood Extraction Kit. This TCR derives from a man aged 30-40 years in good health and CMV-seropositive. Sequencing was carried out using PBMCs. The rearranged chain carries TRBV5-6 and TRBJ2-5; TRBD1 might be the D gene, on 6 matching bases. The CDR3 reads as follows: CASRGQLYQETQYF. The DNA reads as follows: TGTGCCAGCCGAGGACAGTTGTATCAAGAGACCCAGTACTTC.